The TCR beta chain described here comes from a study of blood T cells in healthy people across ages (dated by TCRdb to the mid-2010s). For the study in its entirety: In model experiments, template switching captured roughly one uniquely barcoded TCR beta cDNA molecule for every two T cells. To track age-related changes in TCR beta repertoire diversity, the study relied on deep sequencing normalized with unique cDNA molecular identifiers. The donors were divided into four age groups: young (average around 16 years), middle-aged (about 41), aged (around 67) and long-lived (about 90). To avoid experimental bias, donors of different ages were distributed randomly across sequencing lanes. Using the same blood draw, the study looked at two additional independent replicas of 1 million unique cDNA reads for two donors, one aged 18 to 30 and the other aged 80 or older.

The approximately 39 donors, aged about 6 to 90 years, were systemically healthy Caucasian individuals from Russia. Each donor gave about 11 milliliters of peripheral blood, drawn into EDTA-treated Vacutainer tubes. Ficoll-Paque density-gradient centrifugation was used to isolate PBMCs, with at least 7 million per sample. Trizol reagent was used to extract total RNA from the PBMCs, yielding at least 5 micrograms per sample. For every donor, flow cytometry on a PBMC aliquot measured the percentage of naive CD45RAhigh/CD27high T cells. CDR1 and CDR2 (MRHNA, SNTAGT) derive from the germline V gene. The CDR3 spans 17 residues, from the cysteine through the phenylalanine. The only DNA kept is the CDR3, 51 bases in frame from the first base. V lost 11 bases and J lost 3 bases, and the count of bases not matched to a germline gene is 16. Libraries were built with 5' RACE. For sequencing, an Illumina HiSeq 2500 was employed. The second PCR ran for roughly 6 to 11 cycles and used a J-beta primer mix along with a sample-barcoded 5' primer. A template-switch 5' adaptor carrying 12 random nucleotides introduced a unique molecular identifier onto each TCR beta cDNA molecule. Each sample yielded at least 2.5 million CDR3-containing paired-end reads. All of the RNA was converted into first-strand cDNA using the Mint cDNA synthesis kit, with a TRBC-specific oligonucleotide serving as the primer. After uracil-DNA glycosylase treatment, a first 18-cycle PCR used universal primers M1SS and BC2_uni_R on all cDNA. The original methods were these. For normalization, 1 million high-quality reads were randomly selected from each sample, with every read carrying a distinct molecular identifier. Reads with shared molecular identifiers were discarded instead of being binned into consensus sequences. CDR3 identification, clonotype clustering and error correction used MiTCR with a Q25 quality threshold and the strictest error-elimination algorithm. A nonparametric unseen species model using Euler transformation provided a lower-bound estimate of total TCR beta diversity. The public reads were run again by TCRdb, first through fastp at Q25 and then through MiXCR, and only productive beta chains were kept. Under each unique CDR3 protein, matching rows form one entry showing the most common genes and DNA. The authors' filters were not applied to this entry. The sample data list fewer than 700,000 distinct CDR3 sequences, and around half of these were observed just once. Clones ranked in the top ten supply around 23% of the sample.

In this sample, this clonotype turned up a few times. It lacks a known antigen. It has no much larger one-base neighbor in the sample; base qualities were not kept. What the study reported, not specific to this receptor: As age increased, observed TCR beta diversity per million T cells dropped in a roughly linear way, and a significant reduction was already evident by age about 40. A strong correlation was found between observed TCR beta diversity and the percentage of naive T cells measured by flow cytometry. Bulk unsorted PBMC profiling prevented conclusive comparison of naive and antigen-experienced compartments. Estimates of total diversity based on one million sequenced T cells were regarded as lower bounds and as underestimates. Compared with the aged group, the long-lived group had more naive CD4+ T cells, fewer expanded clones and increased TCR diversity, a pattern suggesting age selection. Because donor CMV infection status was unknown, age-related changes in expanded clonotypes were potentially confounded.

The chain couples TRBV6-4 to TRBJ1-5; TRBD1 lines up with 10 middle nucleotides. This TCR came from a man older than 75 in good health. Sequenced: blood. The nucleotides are TGTGCCGAACACTCCCGGGACAGGGGTATCGACAATCAGCCCCAGCATTTT. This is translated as CAEHSRDRGIDNQPQHF.